This is a list of T cell receptor beta chains from one sample in a study of long-term antiretroviral therapy in people with HIV. Sequencing used immunoSEQ multiplex PCR; TCRdb keeps in-frame clones, though not all of them. The repertoire holds around 21,000 clones, less than 85% seen once, with 8.1% in the top ten. This sample comprised unsorted PBMCs, obtained at the start of antiretroviral therapy. These receptors all come from a man in his fifties with HIV. Both conserved end residues are part of each CDR3. D genes are given only for firm matches. The size of a clone is reported for some rows only, either as once, few or many, or as a class for expanded clones.

cdr3_nt: TGTGCCAGCAGTTTAGGGACTGAAGCTTTCTTT; cdr3_aa: CASSLGTEAFF; v_call: TRBV28; clone_size: NA; j_call: TRBJ1-1; d_call: NA
cdr3_nt: TGCAGTGCCGAGACCACAGATACGCAGTATTTT; cdr3_aa: CSAETTDTQYF; v_call: TRBV20-1; clone_size: NA; j_call: TRBJ2-3; d_call: NA
cdr3_nt: TGTGCCAGCAGTGAATGGGCGGGAGGGTCCTACTCCTACGAGCAGTACTTC; cdr3_aa: CASSEWAGGSYSYEQYF; v_call: TRBV2; clone_size: NA; j_call: TRBJ2-7; d_call: TRBD2
cdr3_nt: TGTGCCATCAGTGAGTCTGGCGGGGTTGAAGAGACCCAGTACTTC; cdr3_aa: CAISESGGVEETQYF; v_call: TRBV10-3; clone_size: once; j_call: TRBJ2-5; d_call: NA
cdr3_nt: TGTGCCAGCAGCGTAGGGGGGGCCACTAGCACAGATACGCAGTATTTT; cdr3_aa: CASSVGGATSTDTQYF; v_call: TRBV9; clone_size: NA; j_call: TRBJ2-3; d_call: NA
cdr3_nt: TGTGCCAGCAGCTTGGGTTGGGAGGGGCTAGAGACCCAGTACTTC; cdr3_aa: CASSLGWEGLETQYF; v_call: TRBV5-5; clone_size: NA; j_call: TRBJ2-5; d_call: TRBD2
cdr3_nt: TGCGCCAGCAGCCCCCAGGGTTTGTTCACTGAAGCTTTCTTT; cdr3_aa: CASSPQGLFTEAFF; v_call: TRBV4-3; clone_size: NA; j_call: TRBJ1-1; d_call: NA
cdr3_nt: TGTGCCATCAGTGAAGCCGACTCGGGTGGCTATGGCTACACCTTC; cdr3_aa: CAISEADSGGYGYTF; v_call: TRBV10-3; clone_size: NA; j_call: TRBJ1-2; d_call: NA
cdr3_nt: TGTGCCAGCAGTTACCGGGGGGGAGGCAATCAGCCCCAGCATTTT; cdr3_aa: CASSYRGGGNQPQHF; v_call: TRBV6-5; clone_size: NA; j_call: TRBJ1-5; d_call: NA
cdr3_nt: TGTGCCAGTAGTATGGCTAGCGGGGTCTGGGAGCAGTACTTC; cdr3_aa: CASSMASGVWEQYF; v_call: TRBV19; clone_size: NA; j_call: TRBJ2-7; d_call: TRBD2
cdr3_nt: TGTGCCAGTAGTCCAGAGTCAACGGACCGCTATGGCTACACCTTC; cdr3_aa: CASSPESTDRYGYTF; v_call: TRBV19; clone_size: NA; j_call: TRBJ1-2; d_call: NA
cdr3_nt: TGCGCCAGCAGCCACGCTAGCAGTCAGACCCAGTACTTC; cdr3_aa: CASSHASSQTQYF; v_call: TRBV4-3; clone_size: NA; j_call: TRBJ2-5; d_call: NA
cdr3_nt: TGTGCCAGCACTCACTCTACAGGGGTGGGTAATGAAAAACTGTTTTTT; cdr3_aa: CASTHSTGVGNEKLFF; v_call: TRBV28; clone_size: NA; j_call: TRBJ1-4; d_call: TRBD1
cdr3_nt: TGCGCTACCAAGCCAAGCGGAGCCTACAATGAGCAGTTCTTC; cdr3_aa: CATKPSGAYNEQFF; v_call: TRBV4-1; clone_size: NA; j_call: TRBJ2-1; d_call: NA
cdr3_nt: TGTGCCAGCAGCTTAGAGAACCTCGCGAACACCGGGGAGCTGTTTTTT; cdr3_aa: CASSLENLANTGELFF; v_call: TRBV7-2; clone_size: NA; j_call: TRBJ2-2; d_call: NA
cdr3_nt: TGTGCCAGCTCAAAACAGGGGGCGCTTGAAAAACTGTTTTTT; cdr3_aa: CASSKQGALEKLFF; v_call: TRBV18; clone_size: NA; j_call: TRBJ1-4; d_call: TRBD1
cdr3_nt: TGTGCCAGCAGCTCGACGACAGGGGATACCGGGGAGCTGTTTTTT; cdr3_aa: CASSSTTGDTGELFF; v_call: TRBV7-9; clone_size: NA; j_call: TRBJ2-2; d_call: TRBD1
cdr3_nt: TGTGCCACCGCGACTAGCGGAGGGAACAACAATCAGCCCCAGCATTTT; cdr3_aa: CATATSGGNNNQPQHF; v_call: TRBV28; clone_size: NA; j_call: TRBJ1-5; d_call: NA
cdr3_nt: TGTGCCAGCAGTCCATACGGGGCCGGGGAGCTGTTTTTT; cdr3_aa: CASSPYGAGELFF; v_call: TRBV7-9; clone_size: once; j_call: TRBJ2-2; d_call: NA
cdr3_nt: TGTGCCTGGAGTGTAGAGGACCTAAGAGGGGAGCAGTACTTC; cdr3_aa: CAWSVEDLRGEQYF; v_call: TRBV30; clone_size: NA; j_call: TRBJ2-5; d_call: NA
cdr3_nt: TGCGCCAGCAGCCAAGACAGAGGAGAGACCCAGTACTTC; cdr3_aa: CASSQDRGETQYF; v_call: TRBV4-3; clone_size: once; j_call: TRBJ2-5; d_call: NA
cdr3_nt: TGTGCCAGCAGTTACTCGAGGGGAGGCAATCAGCCCCAGCATTTT; cdr3_aa: CASSYSRGGNQPQHF; v_call: TRBV6-6; clone_size: NA; j_call: TRBJ1-5; d_call: NA
cdr3_nt: TGTGCCAGCAGTTTTATTGGGGAAGGATCCAAAAACATTCAGTACTTC; cdr3_aa: CASSFIGEGSKNIQYF; v_call: TRBV28; clone_size: NA; j_call: TRBJ2-4; d_call: NA
cdr3_nt: TGTGCCAGCCTGAGACAGAGCTCCTATAATTCACCCCTCCACTTT; cdr3_aa: CASLRQSSYNSPLHF; v_call: TRBV2; clone_size: NA; j_call: TRBJ1-6; d_call: NA
cdr3_nt: TGTGCCAGCAGCCAAAGGGGTACTGAAGCTTTCTTT; cdr3_aa: CASSQRGTEAFF; v_call: TRBV2; clone_size: NA; j_call: TRBJ1-1; d_call: NA
cdr3_nt: TGCGCCAGCAGGGATCGGACAGGGTCCGCTAATGAAAAACTGTTTTTT; cdr3_aa: CASRDRTGSANEKLFF; v_call: TRBV4-3; clone_size: NA; j_call: TRBJ1-4; d_call: TRBD1
cdr3_nt: TGCGCCAGCAGCCAAGAGTCGAGCGGTTCCTCCTACGAGCAGTACTTC; cdr3_aa: CASSQESSGSSYEQYF; v_call: TRBV4-3; clone_size: NA; j_call: TRBJ2-7; d_call: NA
cdr3_nt: TGTGCCAGCAGGGATCAGACAGGGCTAGGCACTGAAGCTTTCTTT; cdr3_aa: CASRDQTGLGTEAFF; v_call: TRBV27; clone_size: NA; j_call: TRBJ1-1; d_call: TRBD1
cdr3_nt: TGTGCCAGCAGCTTAGCGGCGGAGGGACCCGGCTTCGATACGCAGTATTTT; cdr3_aa: CASSLAAEGPGFDTQYF; v_call: TRBV7-8; clone_size: NA; j_call: TRBJ2-3; d_call: NA
cdr3_nt: TGCGCCAGCAGCCGGGACAGGTACACCGGGGAGCTGTTTTTT; cdr3_aa: CASSRDRYTGELFF; v_call: TRBV4-3; clone_size: few; j_call: TRBJ2-2; d_call: TRBD1
cdr3_nt: TGTGCCAGCAGCGTAGTCAGCACAGATACGCAGTATTTT; cdr3_aa: CASSVVSTDTQYF; v_call: TRBV9; clone_size: NA; j_call: TRBJ2-3; d_call: NA
cdr3_nt: TGTGCCACCAGCAGAGAGGGACAATCTGGGGCCAACGTCCTGACTTTC; cdr3_aa: CATSREGQSGANVLTF; v_call: TRBV15; clone_size: NA; j_call: TRBJ2-6; d_call: NA
cdr3_nt: TGTGCCAGCGGTTCGCTAGCGGTTAATGAGCAGTTCTTC; cdr3_aa: CASGSLAVNEQFF; v_call: TRBV28; clone_size: NA; j_call: TRBJ2-1; d_call: TRBD2
cdr3_nt: TGCGCCAGCAGCTTGGCAGAACGTTCACCCCTCCACTTT; cdr3_aa: CASSLAERSPLHF; v_call: TRBV5-1; clone_size: NA; j_call: TRBJ1-6; d_call: NA
cdr3_nt: TGTGCCAGCAGCTTGGGAGGGACACAAGGCTACACCTTC; cdr3_aa: CASSLGGTQGYTF; v_call: TRBV5-6; clone_size: few; j_call: TRBJ1-2; d_call: NA
cdr3_nt: TGTGCCAGCAGCGCCGACAGGATGAGTGGCTACACCTTC; cdr3_aa: CASSADRMSGYTF; v_call: TRBV6-4; clone_size: NA; j_call: TRBJ1-2; d_call: NA
cdr3_nt: TGTGCCAGCAGGAGATGGGGGGAGTCAGATACGCAGTATTTT; cdr3_aa: CASRRWGESDTQYF; v_call: TRBV21-1; clone_size: once; j_call: TRBJ2-3; d_call: NA
cdr3_nt: TGTGCCAGCAGTGAATTCGAACAGAGAAGCAATCAGCCCCAGCATTTT; cdr3_aa: CASSEFEQRSNQPQHF; v_call: TRBV6-1; clone_size: once; j_call: TRBJ1-5; d_call: NA
cdr3_nt: TGTGCTAGTGGTTTGGTAGGGGACAGGGGGAACTATGGCTACACCTTC; cdr3_aa: CASGLVGDRGNYGYTF; v_call: TRBV12-5; clone_size: few; j_call: TRBJ1-2; d_call: TRBD1
cdr3_nt: TGCGCCAGCAGCCGAGAACAGGGGTTTGGCTACAATGAGCAGTTCTTC; cdr3_aa: CASSREQGFGYNEQFF; v_call: TRBV4-3; clone_size: once; j_call: TRBJ2-1; d_call: TRBD1
cdr3_nt: TGTGCCTGGAGTGTAAGTGGGACAAAAGCTTTCTTT; cdr3_aa: CAWSVSGTKAFF; v_call: TRBV30; clone_size: NA; j_call: TRBJ1-1; d_call: NA
cdr3_nt: TGTGCCAGCAGCCTAAACGGAATCTCTGGAAACACCATATATTTT; cdr3_aa: CASSLNGISGNTIYF; v_call: TRBV11-3; clone_size: NA; j_call: TRBJ1-3; d_call: NA